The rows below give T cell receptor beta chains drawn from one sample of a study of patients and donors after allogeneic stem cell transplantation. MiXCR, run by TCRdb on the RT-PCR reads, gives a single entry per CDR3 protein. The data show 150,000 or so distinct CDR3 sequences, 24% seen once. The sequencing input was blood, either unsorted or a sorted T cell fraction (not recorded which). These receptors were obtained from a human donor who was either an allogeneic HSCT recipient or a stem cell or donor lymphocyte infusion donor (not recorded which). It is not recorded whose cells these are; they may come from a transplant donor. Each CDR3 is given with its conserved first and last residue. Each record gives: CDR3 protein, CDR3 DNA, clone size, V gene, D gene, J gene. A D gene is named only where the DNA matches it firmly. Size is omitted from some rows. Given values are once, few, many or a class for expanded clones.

CDR3aa: CASRISGGGYEQYF
CDR3nt: TGTGCCAGCAGGATATCCGGGGGAGGCTACGAGCAGTACTTC
abundance: .
v_gene: TRBV12-3/TRBV12-4
d_gene: .
j_gene: TRBJ2-7

CDR3aa: CASSEIGLRADTQYF
CDR3nt: TGTGCCAGCAGTGAAATTGGACTACGCGCAGATACGCAGTATTTT
abundance: .
v_gene: TRBV2
d_gene: .
j_gene: TRBJ2-3

CDR3aa: CASRTSSVNEQFF
CDR3nt: TGTGCCAGCAGGACTAGCTCGGTCAATGAGCAGTTCTTC
abundance: .
v_gene: TRBV27
d_gene: TRBD2
j_gene: TRBJ2-1

CDR3aa: CASSLASWAATEAFF
CDR3nt: TGTGCCAGCAGCCTCGCCTCATGGGCAGCCACTGAAGCTTTCTTT
abundance: few
v_gene: TRBV14
d_gene: .
j_gene: TRBJ1-1

CDR3aa: CSARDVFGLEVPMTTEAFF
CDR3nt: TGCAGTGCTAGAGATGTTTTTGGGTTGGAGGTACCGATGACCACTGAAGCTTTCTTT
abundance: .
v_gene: TRBV20-1
d_gene: .
j_gene: TRBJ1-1

CDR3aa: CAIRSSYEQYF
CDR3nt: TGTGCCATCAGGAGCTCCTACGAGCAGTACTTC
abundance: few
v_gene: TRBV10-3
d_gene: .
j_gene: TRBJ2-7

CDR3aa: CASSPDLFSYEQYF
CDR3nt: TGTGCCAGCAGCCCGGACTTATTCTCCTACGAGCAGTACTTC
abundance: .
v_gene: TRBV6-2/TRBV6-3
d_gene: .
j_gene: TRBJ2-7

CDR3aa: CASSYWTSPSSSYEQYF
CDR3nt: TGTGCCAGCAGTTACTGGACTTCCCCCTCCAGCTCCTACGAGCAGTACTTC
abundance: .
v_gene: TRBV6-2/TRBV6-3
d_gene: .
j_gene: TRBJ2-7

CDR3aa: CASSPWMGSSYEQYF
CDR3nt: TGTGCCAGCAGTCCCTGGATGGGAAGCTCCTACGAGCAGTACTTC
abundance: .
v_gene: TRBV12-3/TRBV12-4
d_gene: .
j_gene: TRBJ2-7

CDR3aa: CASSSSRGGSSTDTQYF
CDR3nt: TGTGCCAGCAGCTCCTCTCGCGGAGGCTCTAGCACAGATACGCAGTATTTT
abundance: .
v_gene: TRBV7-9
d_gene: .
j_gene: TRBJ2-3

CDR3aa: CASSLPNIGDTQYF
CDR3nt: TGCGCCAGCAGCTTGCCTAACATTGGAGATACGCAGTATTTT
abundance: .
v_gene: TRBV5-1
d_gene: .
j_gene: TRBJ2-3

CDR3aa: CASSFYRGAVNTEAFF
CDR3nt: TGTGCCAGCAGTTTTTATCGGGGGGCGGTGAACACTGAAGCTTTCTTT
abundance: many
v_gene: TRBV12-3/TRBV12-4
d_gene: .
j_gene: TRBJ1-1

CDR3aa: CASSLGGAGGNTIYF
CDR3nt: TGTGCCAGCAGTTTAGGGGGGGCTGGTGGAAACACCATATATTTT
abundance: .
v_gene: TRBV12-3/TRBV12-4
d_gene: .
j_gene: TRBJ1-3

CDR3aa: CATGQGGYTF
CDR3nt: TGTGCCACCGGACAGGGGGGCTACACCTTC
abundance: .
v_gene: TRBV10-3
d_gene: TRBD1
j_gene: TRBJ1-2

CDR3aa: CATSDAPGQGNYGYTF
CDR3nt: TGTGCCACCAGTGATGCCCCGGGACAGGGCAACTATGGCTACACCTTC
abundance: few
v_gene: TRBV24-1
d_gene: TRBD1
j_gene: TRBJ1-2

CDR3aa: CASSRFSGIASGANVLTF
CDR3nt: TGTGCCAGCAGTCGTTTTAGCGGGATTGCCTCTGGGGCCAACGTCCTGACTTTC
abundance: .
v_gene: TRBV6-4
d_gene: TRBD2
j_gene: TRBJ2-6

CDR3aa: CASSNRVSNQPQHF
CDR3nt: TGTGCCAGCAGCAACAGGGTGAGCAATCAGCCCCAGCATTTT
abundance: .
v_gene: TRBV5-5
d_gene: .
j_gene: TRBJ1-5

CDR3aa: CSARTGVNTEAFF
CDR3nt: TGCAGTGCTAGGACAGGGGTGAACACTGAAGCTTTCTTT
abundance: few
v_gene: TRBV20-1
d_gene: TRBD1
j_gene: TRBJ1-1

CDR3aa: CSVVPDRDSLAQYF
CDR3nt: TGCAGCGTTGTACCGGACAGGGATTCTCTAGCGCAGTATTTT
abundance: .
v_gene: TRBV29-1
d_gene: TRBD1
j_gene: TRBJ2-3

CDR3aa: CAITAGDSPLHF
CDR3nt: TGTGCCATCACGGCCGGGGATTCACCCCTCCACTTT
abundance: few
v_gene: TRBV10-3
d_gene: .
j_gene: TRBJ1-6

CDR3aa: CSARVLAEHWGNEQFF
CDR3nt: TGCAGTGCTAGAGTTCTAGCGGAACACTGGGGGAATGAGCAGTTCTTC
abundance: few
v_gene: TRBV20-1
d_gene: TRBD2
j_gene: TRBJ2-1

CDR3aa: CASSRTVSYNEQFF
CDR3nt: TGTGCCAGCAGCCGGACAGTCTCCTACAATGAGCAGTTCTTC
abundance: .
v_gene: TRBV7-9
d_gene: .
j_gene: TRBJ2-1

CDR3aa: CASTPGRNTEAFF
CDR3nt: TGTGCCAGCACCCCGGGGAGAAACACTGAAGCTTTCTTT
abundance: .
v_gene: TRBV28
d_gene: .
j_gene: TRBJ1-1

CDR3aa: CASSQEAPSGRSSYEQYF
CDR3nt: TGCGCCAGCAGCCAAGAAGCCCCTAGCGGGAGGTCGTCCTACGAGCAGTACTTC
abundance: few
v_gene: TRBV4-3
d_gene: TRBD2
j_gene: TRBJ2-7

CDR3aa: CASSLLRGSNEAFF
CDR3nt: TGTGCCAGCAGTCTCTTGCGGGGAAGCAATGAAGCTTTCTTT
abundance: few
v_gene: TRBV12-3/TRBV12-4
d_gene: .
j_gene: TRBJ1-1

CDR3aa: CASSLMGWEPQHF
CDR3nt: TGTGCCAGCAGCTTGATGGGTTGGGAGCCCCAGCATTTT
abundance: few
v_gene: TRBV7-9
d_gene: .
j_gene: TRBJ1-5

CDR3aa: CASSSGPGRGPQHF
CDR3nt: TGTGCCAGCAGCTCTGGACCAGGTCGCGGGCCCCAGCATTTT
abundance: few
v_gene: TRBV7-2
d_gene: .
j_gene: TRBJ1-5

CDR3aa: CASSELTFDRSPDTQYF
CDR3nt: TGTGCCAGCAGTGAATTGACGTTTGATAGGTCCCCAGATACGCAGTATTTT
abundance: few
v_gene: TRBV25-1
d_gene: .
j_gene: TRBJ2-3

CDR3aa: CASSFRLAGDGADTQYF
CDR3nt: TGTGCCAGCAGCTTCCGACTAGCGGGAGATGGGGCAGATACGCAGTATTTT
abundance: few
v_gene: TRBV11-2
d_gene: TRBD2
j_gene: TRBJ2-3